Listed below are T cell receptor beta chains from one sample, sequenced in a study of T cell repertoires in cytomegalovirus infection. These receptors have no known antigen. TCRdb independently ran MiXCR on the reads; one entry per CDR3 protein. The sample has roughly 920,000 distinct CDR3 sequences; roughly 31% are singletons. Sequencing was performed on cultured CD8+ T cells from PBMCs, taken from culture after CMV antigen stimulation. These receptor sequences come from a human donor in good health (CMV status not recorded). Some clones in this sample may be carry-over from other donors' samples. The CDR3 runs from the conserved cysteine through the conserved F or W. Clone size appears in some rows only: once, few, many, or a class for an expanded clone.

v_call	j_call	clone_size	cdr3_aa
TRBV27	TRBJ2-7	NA	CASSPGTLIEQYF
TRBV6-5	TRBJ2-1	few	CASSTIRESYNEQFF
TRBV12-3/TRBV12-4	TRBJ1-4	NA	CASLNYEKLFF
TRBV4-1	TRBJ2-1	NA	CASSQGRSNEQFF
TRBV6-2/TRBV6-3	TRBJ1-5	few	CASLLHGGLNQPQHF
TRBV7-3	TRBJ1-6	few	CASSPYGQAGAPLHF
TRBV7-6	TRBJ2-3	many	CASSIPAGRTTDTQYF
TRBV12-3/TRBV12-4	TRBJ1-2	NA	CASSASGENKNYGYTF
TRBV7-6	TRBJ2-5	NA	CASSLKGAQYF
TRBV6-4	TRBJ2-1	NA	CASSDLQESSYNEQFF
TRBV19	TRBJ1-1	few	CASRTPGGDTEAFF
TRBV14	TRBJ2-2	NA	CASSQGRLAGENTGELFF
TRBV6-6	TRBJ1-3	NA	CASSYSRGNSGNTIYF
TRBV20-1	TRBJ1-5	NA	CSARDSIGSAQHF
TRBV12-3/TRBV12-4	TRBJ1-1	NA	CASSDVTGENLKGTEAFF
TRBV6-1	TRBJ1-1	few	CASSHGTFTEAFF
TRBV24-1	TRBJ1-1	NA	CATSDGGRTEAFF
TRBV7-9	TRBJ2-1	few	CASSIGGAPRDEQFF
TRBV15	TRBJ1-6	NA	CATSRGQGINSPLHF
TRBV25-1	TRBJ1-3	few	CASSEPQDSSGNTIYF
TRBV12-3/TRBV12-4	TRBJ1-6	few	CASNTGVYNSPLHF
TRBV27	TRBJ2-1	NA	CASTGGVNYNEQFF
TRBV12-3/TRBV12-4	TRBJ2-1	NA	CASSLYTSAFEQFF